The sequence of this T cell receptor (beta chain) was determined in a study of blood T cell repertoires in COVID-19. Across the study: The United States, Italy and Spain supplied acute and convalescent COVID-19 samples.

With respect to this clone: One junction end does not reproduce the germline sequence, and a read error may be involved.

This CDR3 region has 13 residues. In germline, CDR1 is SSHAT, CDR2 FNYEAQ (reference sequence). As handled by the study authors: Amplification of reference gene primers was used by the study to estimate nucleated cell counts. The repertoire was sequenced with immunoSEQ multiplex PCR; TCRdb's copy has only in-frame clones and lacks some. V and J calls and clone size are as listed in that table; D and trimming were resolved from the DNA. The table lists 120,000 to 150,000 clones, 80% to 90% of them singletons. The receptor was derived from a woman in her fifties or sixties with COVID-19, enrolled during active disease. The sequenced material came from peripheral blood. The chain employs TRBV7-7 and TRBJ2-5; D remains unclear. CDR3 DNA sequence: TGTGCTAGCAGCCATGAGGAGACTGAGACCCAGTACTTC. Encoded protein: CASSHEETETQYF. Full variable domain (outside the CDR3, taken from reference TRBV7-7 and TRBJ2-5): GAGVSQSPRYKVTKRGQDVTLRCDPISSHATLYWYQQALGQGPEFLTYFNYEAQPDKSGLPSDRFSAERPEGSISTLTIQRTEQRDSAMYRCASSHEETETQYFGPGTRLLVL.